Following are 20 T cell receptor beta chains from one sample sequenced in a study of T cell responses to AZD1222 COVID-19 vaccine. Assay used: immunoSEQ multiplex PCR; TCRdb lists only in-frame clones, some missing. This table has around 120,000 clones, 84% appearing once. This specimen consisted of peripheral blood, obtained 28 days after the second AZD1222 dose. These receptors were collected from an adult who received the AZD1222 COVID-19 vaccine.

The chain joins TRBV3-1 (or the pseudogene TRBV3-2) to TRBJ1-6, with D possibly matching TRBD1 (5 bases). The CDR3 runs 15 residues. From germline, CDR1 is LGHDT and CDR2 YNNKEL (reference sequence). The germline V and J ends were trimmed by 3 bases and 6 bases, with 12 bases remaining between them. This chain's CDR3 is CASSQDWGGNSPLHF. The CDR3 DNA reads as TGTGCCAGCAGCCAGGATTGGGGGGGTAATTCACCCCTCCACTTT.

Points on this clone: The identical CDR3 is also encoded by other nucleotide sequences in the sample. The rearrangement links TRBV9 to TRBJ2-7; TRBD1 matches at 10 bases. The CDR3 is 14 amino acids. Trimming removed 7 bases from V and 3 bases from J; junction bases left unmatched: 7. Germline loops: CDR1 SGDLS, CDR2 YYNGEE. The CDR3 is CASSVGQGNYEQYF. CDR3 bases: TGTGCCAGCTCCGTGGGACAGGGGAACTACGAGCAGTACTTC. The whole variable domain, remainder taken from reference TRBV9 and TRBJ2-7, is DSGVTQTPKHLITATGQRVTLRCSPRSGDLSVYWYQQSLDQGLQFLIQYYNGEERAKGNILERFSAQQFPDLHSELNLSSLELGDSALYFCASSVGQGNYEQYFGPGTRLTVT.

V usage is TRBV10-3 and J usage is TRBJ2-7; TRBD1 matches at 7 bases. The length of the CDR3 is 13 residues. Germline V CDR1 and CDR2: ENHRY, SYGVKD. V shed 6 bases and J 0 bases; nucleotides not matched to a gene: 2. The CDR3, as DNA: TGTGCCATCAGGGGGGACAGCTCCTACGAGCAGTACTTC. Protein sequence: CAIRGDSSYEQYF.

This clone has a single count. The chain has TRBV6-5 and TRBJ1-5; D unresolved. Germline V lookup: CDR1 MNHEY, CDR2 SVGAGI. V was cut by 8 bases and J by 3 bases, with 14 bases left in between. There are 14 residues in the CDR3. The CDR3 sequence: CASAPGRFNQPQHF. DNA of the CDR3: TGTGCCAGCGCCCCCGGACGATTCAATCAGCCCCAGCATTTT.

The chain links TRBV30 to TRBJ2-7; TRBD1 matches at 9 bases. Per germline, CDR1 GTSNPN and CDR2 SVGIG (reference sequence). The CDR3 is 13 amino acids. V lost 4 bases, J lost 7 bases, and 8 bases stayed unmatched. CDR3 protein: CAWNPGQGKEQYF. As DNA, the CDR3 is TGTGCCTGGAACCCCGGACAGGGGAAAGAGCAGTACTTC.

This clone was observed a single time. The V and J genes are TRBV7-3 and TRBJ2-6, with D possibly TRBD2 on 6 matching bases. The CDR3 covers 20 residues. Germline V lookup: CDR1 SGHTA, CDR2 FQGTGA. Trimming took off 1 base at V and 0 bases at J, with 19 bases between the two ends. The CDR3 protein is CASSLKGGLAQLSGANVLTF. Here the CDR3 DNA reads TGTGCCAGCAGCTTAAAAGGAGGGTTAGCCCAACTCTCTGGGGCCAACGTCCTGACTTTC.

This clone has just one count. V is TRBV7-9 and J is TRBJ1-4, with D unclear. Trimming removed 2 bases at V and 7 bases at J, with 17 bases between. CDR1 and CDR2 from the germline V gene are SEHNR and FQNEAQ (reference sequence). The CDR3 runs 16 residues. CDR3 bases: TGTGCCAGCAGCTTAAAAGCTTTGGGCCGAAGTGAAAAACTGTTTTTT. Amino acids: CASSLKALGRSEKLFF.

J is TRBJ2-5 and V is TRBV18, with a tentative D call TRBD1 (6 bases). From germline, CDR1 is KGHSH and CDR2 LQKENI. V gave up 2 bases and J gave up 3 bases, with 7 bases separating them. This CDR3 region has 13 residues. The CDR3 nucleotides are TGTGCCAGCTCACCAACAGGGAAAGAGACCCAGTACTTC. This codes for CASSPTGKETQYF.

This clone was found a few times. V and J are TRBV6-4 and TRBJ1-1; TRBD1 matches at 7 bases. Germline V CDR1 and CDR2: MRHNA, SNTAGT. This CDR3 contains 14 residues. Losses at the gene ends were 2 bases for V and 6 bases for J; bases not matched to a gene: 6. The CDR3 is CASSDTDRDAEAFF. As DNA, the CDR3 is TGTGCCAGCAGTGACACCGACAGGGACGCTGAAGCTTTCTTT.

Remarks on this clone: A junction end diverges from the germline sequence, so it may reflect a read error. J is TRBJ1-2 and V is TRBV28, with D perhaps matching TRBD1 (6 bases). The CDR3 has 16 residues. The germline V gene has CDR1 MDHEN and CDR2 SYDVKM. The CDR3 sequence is CTSYLPGGQGDYGYTF. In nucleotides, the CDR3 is TGTACCAGCTACCTTCCGGGGGGGCAGGGCGACTATGGCTACACCTTC.

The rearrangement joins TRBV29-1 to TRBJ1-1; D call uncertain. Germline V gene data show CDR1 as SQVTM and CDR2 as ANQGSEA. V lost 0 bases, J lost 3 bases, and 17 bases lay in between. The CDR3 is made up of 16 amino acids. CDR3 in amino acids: CSVEDSPTARDTEAFF. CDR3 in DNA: TGCAGCGTTGAAGATTCCCCGACGGCCAGAGACACTGAAGCTTTCTTT.

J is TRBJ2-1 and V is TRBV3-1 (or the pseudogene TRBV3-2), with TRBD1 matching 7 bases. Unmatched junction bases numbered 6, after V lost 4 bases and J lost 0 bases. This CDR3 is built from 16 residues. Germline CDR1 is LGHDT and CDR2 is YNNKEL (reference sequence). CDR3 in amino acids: CASSPGQEFSYNEQFF. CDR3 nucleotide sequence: TGTGCCAGCAGCCCTGGACAGGAGTTCTCCTACAATGAGCAGTTCTTC.

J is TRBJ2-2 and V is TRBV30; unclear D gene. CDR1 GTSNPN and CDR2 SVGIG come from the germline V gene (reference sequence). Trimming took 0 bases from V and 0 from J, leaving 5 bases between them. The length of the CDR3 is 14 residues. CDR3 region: CAWSVGSNTGELFF. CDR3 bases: TGTGCCTGGAGTGTTGGATCGAACACCGGGGAGCTGTTTTTT.

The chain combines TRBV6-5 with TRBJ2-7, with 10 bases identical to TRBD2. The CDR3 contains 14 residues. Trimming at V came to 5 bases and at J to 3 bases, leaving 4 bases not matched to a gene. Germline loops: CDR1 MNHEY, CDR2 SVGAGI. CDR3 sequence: CASSSGGVLYEQYF. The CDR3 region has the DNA TGTGCCAGCAGTAGCGGGGGGGTTCTCTACGAGCAGTACTTC.

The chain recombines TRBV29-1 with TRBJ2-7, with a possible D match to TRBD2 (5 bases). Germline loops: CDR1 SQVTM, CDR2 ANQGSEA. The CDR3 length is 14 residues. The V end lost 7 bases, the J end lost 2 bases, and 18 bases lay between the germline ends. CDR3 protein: CSADPGGPPYEQYF. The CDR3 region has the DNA TGCAGCGCCGACCCCGGAGGACCCCCCTACGAGCAGTACTTC.

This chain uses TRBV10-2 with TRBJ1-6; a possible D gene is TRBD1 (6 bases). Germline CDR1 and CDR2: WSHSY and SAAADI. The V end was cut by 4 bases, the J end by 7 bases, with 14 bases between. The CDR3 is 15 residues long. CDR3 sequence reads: CASSVDRPRNSPLHF. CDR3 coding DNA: TGCGCCAGCAGTGTCGACAGGCCTCGCAATTCACCCCTCCACTTT.

CDR3 protein: CASSQVFFRDANYGYTF. CDR3 bases: TGTGCCAGCAGCCAAGTATTTTTTAGGGACGCTAACTATGGCTACACCTTC. The chain uses TRBV4-2 and TRBJ1-2, with D maybe TRBD1 (5 bases). CDR3 length: 17 residues. The germline CDR1 and CDR2 sequences are LGHNA and YNFKEQ. Trimming took off 1 base at V and 0 bases at J, with 15 bases between the two ends.

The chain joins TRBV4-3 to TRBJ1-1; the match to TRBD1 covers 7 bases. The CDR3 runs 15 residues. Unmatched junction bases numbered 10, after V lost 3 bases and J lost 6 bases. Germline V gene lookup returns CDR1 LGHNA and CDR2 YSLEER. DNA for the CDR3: TGCGCCAGCAGCCAGGCTGAGACAGGGAGGGCTGAAGCTTTCTTT. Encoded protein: CASSQAETGRAEAFF.

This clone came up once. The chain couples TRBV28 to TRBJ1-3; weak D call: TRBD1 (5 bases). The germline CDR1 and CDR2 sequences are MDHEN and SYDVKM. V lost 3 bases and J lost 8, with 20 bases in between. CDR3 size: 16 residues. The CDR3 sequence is CASSLLPSAGTHTIYF. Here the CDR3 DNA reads TGTGCCAGCAGTTTGCTCCCCTCGGCAGGGACTCACACCATATATTTT.

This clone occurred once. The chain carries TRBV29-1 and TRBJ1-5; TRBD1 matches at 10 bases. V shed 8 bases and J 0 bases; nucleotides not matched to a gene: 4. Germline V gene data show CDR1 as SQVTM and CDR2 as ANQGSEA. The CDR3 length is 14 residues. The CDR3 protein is CSPGTGDSNQPQHF. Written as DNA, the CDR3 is TGCAGCCCAGGGACAGGGGATAGCAATCAGCCCCAGCATTTT. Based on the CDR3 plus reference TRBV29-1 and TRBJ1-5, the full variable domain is SAVISQKPSRDICQRGTSLTIQCQVDSQVTMMFWYRQQPGQSLTLIATANQGSEATYESGFVIDKFPISRPNLTFSTLTVSNMSPEDSSIYLCSPGTGDSNQPQHFGDGTRLSIL.